The T cell receptor (beta chain) under discussion was sequenced for a study of radiotherapy plus CTLA-4 blockade in lung cancer. For the study at large: Roughly 17% of enrolled patients responded objectively, and around 30% had disease control. General study findings and limits: How blood T cell clones changed early, along with interferon-beta, reportedly forecast response best. Expansion in blood of tumor-derived TCR clones was seen after radiotherapy plus ipilimumab.

Trimming took 3 bases from V and 12 from J, leaving 18 bases between them. The CDR3 runs 13 residues. The germline V gene encodes CDR1 MDHEN and CDR2 SYDVKM. Clones were sequenced by immunoSEQ multiplex PCR, and TCRdb holds only the in-frame ones, with some missing. The sample carries 65,000 to 85,000 clones, roughly 76% recorded once. In this sample, this clone turned up a few times. Its target is not known. People whose metastatic non-small-cell lung cancer was chemo-refractory got focal radiation along with CTLA-4 blockade by ipilimumab. The sample in question was peripheral blood, obtained from a patient treated with radiotherapy plus ipilimumab. The sequence came from a human donor with non-small cell lung cancer whose response to radiotherapy plus ipilimumab could not be evaluated. Some clones in this sample may be carry-over from other donors' samples. V and J are TRBV28 and TRBJ2-7; TRBD1 is a possible D gene (6 bases). In DNA form, the CDR3 reads TGTGCCAGCAGTTTGGGGGCGGAGAAAAGGTCGTACTTC. Translation gives CASSLGAEKRSYF.